The clone carrying this T cell receptor (beta chain) was recorded once. Using immunoSEQ multiplex PCR, the repertoire was profiled, and TCRdb retains in-frame clones only, with some absent. The table has 140,000 or so clones, more than 65% seen once. The CDR3 totals 14 residues. Per the germline V gene, CDR1 is SGHDN and CDR2 is FVKESK. V was trimmed by 4 bases and J by 8 bases, leaving 12 bases between them. The data stem from a study of blood T cell repertoires in COVID-19. The chain is built from TRBV14 and TRBJ1-6; D ambiguous. The specimen sequenced was peripheral blood. The receptor was derived from a human donor in a cohort sampled during active COVID-19. CDR3 amino acids: CASSPTMRDSPLHF. The CDR3 DNA reads TGTGCCAGCAGCCCCACCATGAGGGATTCACCCCTCCACTTT.